This T cell receptor (beta chain) was recovered during a study of blood T cell repertoires in COVID-19. Here immunoSEQ multiplex PCR was the method, and the copy in TCRdb shows in-frame clones only, minus some. The data contain 65,000 to 85,000 clones, approximately 92% of them singletons. V was clipped by 2 bases and J by 4 bases, with 8 bases between them. The germline gives CDR1 SEHNR, CDR2 FQNEAQ (reference sequence). This CDR3 contains 13 residues. By sample share, this clone is medium-sized. Sequencing was performed on peripheral blood. The chain links TRBV7-9 to TRBJ1-2; D possibly corresponds to TRBD1 (6 bases). The source of this sequence is a man in his forties or fifties with acute or convalescent COVID-19. In DNA form, the CDR3 reads TGTGCCAGCAGCTTACAGGGGTTCTATGGCTACACCTTC. The encoded protein is CASSLQGFYGYTF.